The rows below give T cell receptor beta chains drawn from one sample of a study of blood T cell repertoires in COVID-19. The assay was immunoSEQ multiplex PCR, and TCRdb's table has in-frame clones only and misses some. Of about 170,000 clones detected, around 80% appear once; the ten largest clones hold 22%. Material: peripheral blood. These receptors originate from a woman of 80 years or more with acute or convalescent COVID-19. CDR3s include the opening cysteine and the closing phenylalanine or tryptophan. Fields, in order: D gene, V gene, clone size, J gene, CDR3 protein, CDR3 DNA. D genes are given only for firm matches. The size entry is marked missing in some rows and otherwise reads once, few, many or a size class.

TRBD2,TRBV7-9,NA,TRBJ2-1,CASSSIAGDRNEQFF,TGTGCCAGCAGCTCCATAGCGGGAGATAGGAATGAGCAGTTCTTC
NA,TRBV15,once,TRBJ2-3,CATSRGASTLDTQYF,TGTGCCACCAGCAGAGGTGCCTCAACTTTAGATACGCAGTATTTT
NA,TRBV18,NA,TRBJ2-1,CASSEPESEQFF,TGTGCCAGCTCAGAACCGGAGAGTGAGCAGTTCTTC
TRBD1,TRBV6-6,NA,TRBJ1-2,CASRQGAGYGYTF,TGTGCCAGCAGGCAGGGGGCAGGGTATGGCTACACCTTC
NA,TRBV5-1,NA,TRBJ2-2,CASSYRDTGELFF,TGCGCCAGCAGCTACAGGGACACCGGGGAGCTGTTTTTT
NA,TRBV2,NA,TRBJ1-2,CASCLNSNYGYTF,TGTGCCAGTTGTCTTAATTCTAACTATGGCTACACCTTC
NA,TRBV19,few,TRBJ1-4,CASRFQGPRGSNEKLFF,TGTGCCAGCCGTTTCCAGGGGCCGCGGGGGAGCAATGAAAAACTGTTTTTT
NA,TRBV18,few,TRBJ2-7,CASSQQGREQYF,TGTGCCAGCTCACAACAGGGACGCGAGCAGTACTTC
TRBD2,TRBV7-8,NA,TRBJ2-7,CASSLDAGGISYEQYF,TGTGCCAGCAGCTTAGATGCGGGGGGAATCTCCTACGAGCAGTACTTC
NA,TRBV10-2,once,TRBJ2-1,CASSPLNEQFF,TGCGCCAGCAGTCCCCTCAATGAGCAGTTCTTC
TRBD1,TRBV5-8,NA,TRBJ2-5,CASSQGVDQYF,TGTGCCAGCAGCCAGGGGGTTGACCAGTACTTC
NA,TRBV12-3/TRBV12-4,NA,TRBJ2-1,CASSLGRRNEQFF,TGTGCCAGCAGTTTGGGGCGCCGGAATGAGCAGTTCTTC
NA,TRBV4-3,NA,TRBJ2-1,CASSHDLGLLYNEQFF,TGCGCCAGCAGCCATGATCTGGGACTTCTATACAATGAGCAGTTCTTC
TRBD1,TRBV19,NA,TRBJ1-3,CASSATGTARNTIYF,TGTGCCAGTAGTGCCACCGGGACAGCCCGAAACACCATATATTTT
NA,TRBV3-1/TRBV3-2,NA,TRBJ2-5,CASSRRSEGQETQYF,TGCGCCAGCAGTCGACGGTCCGAGGGCCAAGAGACCCAGTACTTC
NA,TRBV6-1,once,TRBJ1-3,CASSETKRSLSGNTIYF,TGTGCCAGCAGTGAAACGAAACGGTCACTCTCTGGAAACACCATATATTTT
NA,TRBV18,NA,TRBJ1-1,CASSPRVNTEAFF,TGTGCCAGCTCACCACGAGTGAACACTGAAGCTTTCTTT
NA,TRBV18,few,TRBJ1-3,CASSEQEGTGNTIYF,TGTGCCAGCTCCGAGCAGGAGGGAACTGGAAACACCATATATTTT
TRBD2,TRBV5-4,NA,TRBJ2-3,CASSLAGTSGPTTDTQYF,TGTGCCAGCAGCTTGGCCGGGACTAGCGGTCCGACCACAGATACGCAGTATTTT
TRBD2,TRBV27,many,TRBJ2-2,CASSLVAGDTTGELFF,TGTGCCAGCAGTTTAGTAGCGGGAGATACCACCGGGGAGCTGTTTTTT
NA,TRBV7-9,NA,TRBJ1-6,CASSFGGGVNSPLHF,TGTGCCAGCAGCTTTGGTGGAGGCGTGAATTCACCCCTCCACTTT
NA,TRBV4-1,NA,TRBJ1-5,CASSQAPGGTDSNQPQHF,TGCGCCAGCAGCCAGGCCCCTGGGGGGACGGACAGCAATCAGCCCCAGCATTTT
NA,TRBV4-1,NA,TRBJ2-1,CASSQVRTGSWEYNEQFF,TGCGCCAGCAGCCAAGTCAGGACCGGGAGCTGGGAATACAATGAGCAGTTCTTC
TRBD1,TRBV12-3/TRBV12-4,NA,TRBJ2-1,CASSRQGGEQFF,TGTGCCAGCAGTCGACAGGGCGGGGAGCAGTTCTTC
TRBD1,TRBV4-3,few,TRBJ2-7,CASSPGTGSYEQYF,TGCGCCAGCTCTCCCGGGACAGGGAGCTACGAGCAGTACTTC
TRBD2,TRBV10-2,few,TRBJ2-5,CASSESSLAGGLGETQYF,TGCGCCAGCAGTGAGTCGTCCCTAGCGGGAGGGTTAGGAGAGACCCAGTACTTC
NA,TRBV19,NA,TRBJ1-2,CASSITFGDYGYTF,TGTGCCAGTAGTATAACGTTCGGGGACTATGGCTACACCTTC
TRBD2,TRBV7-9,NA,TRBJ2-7,CASSTLAGVFYEQYF,TGTGCCAGCAGCACACTAGCGGGAGTCTTTTACGAGCAGTACTTC
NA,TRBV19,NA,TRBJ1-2,CASSIDGLRNYGYTF,TGTGCCAGTAGTATAGATGGACTTAGGAACTATGGCTACACCTTC
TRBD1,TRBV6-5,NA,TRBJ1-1,CASRQGKLGNTEAFF,TGTGCCAGTCGACAGGGGAAACTGGGGAACACTGAAGCTTTCTTT
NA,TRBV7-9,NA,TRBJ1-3,CASSLMGRGRGLSGNTIYF,TGTGCCAGCAGCTTAATGGGGCGAGGGCGGGGACTCTCTGGAAACACCATATATTTT
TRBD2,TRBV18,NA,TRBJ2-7,CASSPGTSGIGEQYF,TGTGCCAGCTCTCCCGGGACTAGCGGGATAGGCGAGCAGTACTTC
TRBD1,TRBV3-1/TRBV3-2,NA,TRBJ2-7,CASSQGDRERKEQYF,TGTGCCAGCAGCCAGGGTGACAGGGAGAGGAAGGAGCAGTACTTC
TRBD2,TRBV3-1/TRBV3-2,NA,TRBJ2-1,CASSQEGGSSRFF,TGTGCCAGCAGCCAAGAGGGGGGGAGTTCTCGGTTCTTC
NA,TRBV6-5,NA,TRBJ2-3,CASRPTSTDTQYF,TGTGCCAGCAGGCCGACTAGCACAGATACGCAGTATTTT
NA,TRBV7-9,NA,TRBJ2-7,CASRISQGLRYEQYF,TGTGCCAGCAGAATTAGCCAGGGATTGCGGTACGAGCAGTACTTC
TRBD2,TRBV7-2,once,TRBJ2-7,CASSLGLANEQYF,TGTGCCAGCAGCTTGGGACTAGCCAACGAGCAGTACTTC
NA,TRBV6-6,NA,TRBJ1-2,CASSYPGVGYTF,TGTGCCAGCAGTTACCCAGGGGTTGGCTACACCTTC
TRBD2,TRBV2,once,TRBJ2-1,CASRPAGAGVYNEQFF,TGTGCCAGCAGGCCAGCGGGGGCGGGGGTTTACAATGAGCAGTTCTTC
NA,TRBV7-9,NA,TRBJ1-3,CASSLRTPGPGNTIYF,TGTGCCAGCAGCTTAAGGACTCCCGGACCTGGAAACACCATATATTTT
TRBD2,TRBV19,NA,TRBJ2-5,CASSMGLAGVKTQYF,TGTGCCAGTAGTATGGGGCTAGCGGGAGTGAAGACCCAGTACTTC
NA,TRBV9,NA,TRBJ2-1,CASSVGGGAPYNEQFF,TGTGCCAGCAGCGTAGGTGGCGGAGCGCCCTACAATGAGCAGTTCTTC
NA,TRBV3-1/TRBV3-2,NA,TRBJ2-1,CASSQDSRVEQFF,TGTGCCAGCAGCCAAGATAGTCGGGTGGAGCAGTTCTTC
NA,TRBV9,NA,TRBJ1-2,CASSADAGFYGYTF,TGTGCCAGCAGCGCGGACGCAGGGTTCTATGGCTACACCTTC
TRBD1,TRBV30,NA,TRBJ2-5,CAWIRDRGTETQYF,TGTGCCTGGATCCGGGACAGGGGTACGGAGACCCAGTACTTC
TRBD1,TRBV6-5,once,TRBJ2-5,CASSPAGTAGETQYF,TGTGCCAGCAGTCCGGCCGGGACAGCCGGTGAGACCCAGTACTTC
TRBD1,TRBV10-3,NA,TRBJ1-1,CAISATGTNTEAFF,TGTGCCATCAGTGCGACAGGGACGAACACTGAAGCTTTCTTT
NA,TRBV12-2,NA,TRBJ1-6,CASRLGPGTGLPSLNSPLHF,TGTGCAAGTCGCTTAGGCCCCGGGACAGGGCTACCATCTTTAAATTCACCCCTCCACTTT